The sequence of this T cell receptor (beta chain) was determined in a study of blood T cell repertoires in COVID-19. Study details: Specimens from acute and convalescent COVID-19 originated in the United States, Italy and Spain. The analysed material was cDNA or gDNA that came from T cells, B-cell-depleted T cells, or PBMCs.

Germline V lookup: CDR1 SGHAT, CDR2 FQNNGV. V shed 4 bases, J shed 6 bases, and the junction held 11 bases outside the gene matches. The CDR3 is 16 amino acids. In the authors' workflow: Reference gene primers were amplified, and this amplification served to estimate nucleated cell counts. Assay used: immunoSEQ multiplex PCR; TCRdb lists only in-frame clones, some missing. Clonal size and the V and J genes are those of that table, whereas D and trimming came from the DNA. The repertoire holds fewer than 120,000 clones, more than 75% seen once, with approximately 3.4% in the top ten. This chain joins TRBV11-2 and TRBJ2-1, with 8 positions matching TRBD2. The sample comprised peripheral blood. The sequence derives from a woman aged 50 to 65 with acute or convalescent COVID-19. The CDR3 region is CASSSFSGGVSNEQFF. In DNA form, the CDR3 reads TGTGCCAGCAGCTCATTTTCCGGGGGGGTTAGCAATGAGCAGTTCTTC.